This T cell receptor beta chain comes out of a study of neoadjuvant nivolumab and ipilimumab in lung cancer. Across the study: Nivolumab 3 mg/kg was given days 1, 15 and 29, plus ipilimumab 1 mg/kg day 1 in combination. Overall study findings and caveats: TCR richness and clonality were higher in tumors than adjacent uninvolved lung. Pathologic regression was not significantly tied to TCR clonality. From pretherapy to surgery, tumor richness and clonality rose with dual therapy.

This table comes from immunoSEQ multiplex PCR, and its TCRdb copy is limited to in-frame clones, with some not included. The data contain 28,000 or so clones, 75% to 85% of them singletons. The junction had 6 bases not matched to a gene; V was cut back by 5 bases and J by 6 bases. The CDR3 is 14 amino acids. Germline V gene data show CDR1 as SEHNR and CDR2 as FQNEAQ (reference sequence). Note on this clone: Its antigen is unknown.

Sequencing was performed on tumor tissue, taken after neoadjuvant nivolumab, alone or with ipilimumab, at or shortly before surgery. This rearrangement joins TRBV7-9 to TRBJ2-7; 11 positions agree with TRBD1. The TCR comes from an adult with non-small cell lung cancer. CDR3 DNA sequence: TGTGCCAGCAGCCCCCGGACAGGGGGCGGCGAGCAGTACTTC. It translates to CASSPRTGGGEQYF.